This passage covers 10 T cell receptor beta chains from one sample sequenced in a study of sequential checkpoint blockade in melanoma. Treatment given: randomized to nivolumab then ipilimumab (arm A) or the reverse (arm B). Profiled with immunoSEQ multiplex PCR; TCRdb holds only in-frame clones, not every one. The sample carries more than 5,500 clones, roughly 23% recorded once. This specimen was tumor tissue (inferred from file names), taken from a patient given nivolumab and ipilimumab in sequence. The receptors here all came from a human donor with melanoma.

This clone was observed at least ten times. The V and J genes are TRBV6-8 and TRBJ2-7; 10 bases fit TRBD1. Losses at the gene ends were 4 bases for V and 2 bases for J; bases not matched to a gene: 5. Germline lookup yields CDR1 MNHGY and CDR2 SAAAGT. CDR3 length: 15 residues. CDR3 nucleotide sequence: TGTGCCAGCAGTTTCCGGGACAGGGGTGCCTACGAGCAGTACTTC. Its protein is CASSFRDRGAYEQYF.

This clone was counted a few times. This chain joins TRBV6-8 and TRBJ2-7; 8 bases are a match to TRBD1. The CDR3 has 15 residues. The junction had 7 bases not matched to a gene; V was cut back by 2 bases and J by 4 bases. Germline loops: CDR1 MNHGY, CDR2 SAAAGT. The CDR3 loop is CASSYRDRRLYEQYF. CDR3 in DNA: TGTGCCAGCAGTTACCGGGACAGGAGACTTTACGAGCAGTACTTC.

V and J are TRBV4-1 and TRBJ2-2, with 9 bases matching TRBD2. Germline V lookup: CDR1 MGHRA, CDR2 YSYEKL. The CDR3 consists of 15 residues. Trimming removed 3 bases from V and 5 bases from J; junction bases left unmatched: 4. The chain's CDR3 is CASSHAGGRTGELFF. The CDR3 DNA reads as TGCGCCAGCAGCCACGCGGGAGGGCGGACCGGGGAGCTGTTTTTT.

This clone occurred a few times. The rearrangement uses TRBV6-8 and TRBJ1-1; D remains ambiguous. The V and J ends lost 6 bases and 11 bases respectively, with 28 bases between them. Germline loops: CDR1 MNHGY, CDR2 SAAAGT. The CDR3 loop spans 16 amino acids. The CDR3 nucleotides read TGTGCCAGCAGCCAGCTTGATGGGCAGGCCGAACGAGTCGCTTTCTTT. Translating it yields CASSQLDGQAERVAFF.

In this sample, this clone turned up a few times. The rearrangement joins TRBV6-8 to TRBJ1-2, with D hard to call. CDR1 is MNHGY and CDR2 is SAAAGT in the germline V gene. The V gene lost 5 bases and the J gene lost 4 bases, with 11 bases spanning the gap. This CDR3 has 13 amino acids. The CDR3 DNA reads as TGTGCCAGCAGTCCTATATGGTCCTATGGCTACACCTTC. The encoded protein is CASSPIWSYGYTF.

This clone was counted between two and nine times. The chain links TRBV10-3 to TRBJ2-3; 7 nucleotides agree with TRBD1. CDR3 length: 16 residues. Germline-derived CDR1 and CDR2 are ENHRY and SYGVKD. Trimming took 10 bases from V and 4 from J; bases not matched to a gene: 17. For the CDR3, the DNA is TGTGCCAGCCGAAACCTCCCGACAGGGAAGGCAGATACGCAGTATTTT. This translates into CASRNLPTGKADTQYF.

This clone ranks as large. This chain joins TRBV9 and TRBJ1-5; weak D call: TRBD1 (5 bases). The V gene lost 3 bases and the J gene lost 9 bases, with 13 bases spanning the gap. There are 13 residues in the CDR3. Per germline, CDR1 SGDLS and CDR2 YYNGEE. The CDR3 bases are TGTGCCAGCAGCGACACAGGTTTGGGGCCCCAGCATTTT. This codes for CASSDTGLGPQHF.

This clone was recorded at least ten times. The V call is TRBV23-1, the J call TRBJ2-7, with D perhaps TRBD1 (5 bases). TRBV23-1 is an ORF, with its function uncertain. Trimming removed 6 bases from V and 0 bases from J, with 15 bases in between. The CDR3 contains 15 residues. CDR3 amino acids: CASSLGRDSSYEQYF. CDR3 DNA: TGCGCCAGCAGCCTCGGCCGTGACAGCTCCTACGAGCAGTACTTC.

This clone was counted many times. The V call is TRBV6-8, the J call TRBJ2-1, with 9 bases that match TRBD1. With V trimmed by 5 bases and J by 4 bases, 3 bases remained unmatched. Germline assignment: CDR1 MNHGY and CDR2 SAAAGT. CDR3 length equals 14 residues. The CDR3 DNA is TGTGCCAGCAGTCGACAGGGGGATTACAATGAGCAGTTCTTC. Amino acids: CASSRQGDYNEQFF.

Only a few counts were recorded for this clone. The rearrangement joins TRBV11-3 to TRBJ1-2, with no clear D. CDR1 and CDR2 (germline): SGHNT, YENEEA. The CDR3 has 16 amino acids. Between the trimmed V and J ends, which lost 2 bases and 6 bases, there was a span of 19 bases. The CDR3 loop reads CASSLIGRGDVDGYTF. DNA for the CDR3: TGTGCCAGCAGCTTAATCGGACGCGGGGATGTCGATGGCTACACCTTC.